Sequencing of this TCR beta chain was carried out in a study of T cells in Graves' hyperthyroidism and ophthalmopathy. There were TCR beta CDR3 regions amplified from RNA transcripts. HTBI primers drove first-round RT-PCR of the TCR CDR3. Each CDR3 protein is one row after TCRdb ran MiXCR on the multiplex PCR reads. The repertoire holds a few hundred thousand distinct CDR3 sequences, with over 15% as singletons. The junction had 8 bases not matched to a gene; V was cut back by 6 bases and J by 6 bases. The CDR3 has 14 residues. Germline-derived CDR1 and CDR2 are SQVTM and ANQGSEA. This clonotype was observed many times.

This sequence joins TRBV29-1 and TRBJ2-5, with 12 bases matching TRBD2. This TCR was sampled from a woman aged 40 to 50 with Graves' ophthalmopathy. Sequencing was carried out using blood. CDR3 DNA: TGCAGCGTAGATGGACTAGCGGGACAAAAGACCCAGTACTTC. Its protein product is CSVDGLAGQKTQYF.